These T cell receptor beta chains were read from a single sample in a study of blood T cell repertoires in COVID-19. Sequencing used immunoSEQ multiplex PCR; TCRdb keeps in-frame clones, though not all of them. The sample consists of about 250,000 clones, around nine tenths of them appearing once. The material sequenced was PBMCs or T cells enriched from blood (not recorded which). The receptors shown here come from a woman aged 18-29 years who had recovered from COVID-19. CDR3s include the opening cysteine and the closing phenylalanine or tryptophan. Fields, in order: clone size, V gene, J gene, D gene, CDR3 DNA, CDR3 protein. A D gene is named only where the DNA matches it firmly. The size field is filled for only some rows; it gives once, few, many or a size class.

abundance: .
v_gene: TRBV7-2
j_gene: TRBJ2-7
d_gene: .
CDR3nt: TGTGCCAGCAGCTTAGGGGCCCACTCCTACGAGCAGTACTTC
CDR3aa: CASSLGAHSYEQYF

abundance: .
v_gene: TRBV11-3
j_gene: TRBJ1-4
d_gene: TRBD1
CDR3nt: TGTGCCAGCAGCACGGGGACAGGGAGTAATGAAAAACTGTTTTTT
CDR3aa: CASSTGTGSNEKLFF

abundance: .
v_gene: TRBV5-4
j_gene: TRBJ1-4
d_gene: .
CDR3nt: TGTGCCAGCAGCCGGGACTCTAATAATGAAAAACTGTTTTTT
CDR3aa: CASSRDSNNEKLFF

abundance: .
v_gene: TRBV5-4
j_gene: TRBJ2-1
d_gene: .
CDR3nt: TGTGCCAGCAGCTTGGAACGGGAGTCCTACAATGAGCAGTTCTTC
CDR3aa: CASSLERESYNEQFF

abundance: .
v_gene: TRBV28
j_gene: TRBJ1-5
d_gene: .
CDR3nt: TGTGCCAGCACCCCGGGAGATGGGAGCAATCAGCCCCAGCATTTT
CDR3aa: CASTPGDGSNQPQHF

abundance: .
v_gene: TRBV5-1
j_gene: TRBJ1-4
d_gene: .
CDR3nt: TGCGCCAGCAGGCCGGGCGGGGGCGGCACTAATGAAAAACTGTTTTTT
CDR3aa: CASRPGGGGTNEKLFF

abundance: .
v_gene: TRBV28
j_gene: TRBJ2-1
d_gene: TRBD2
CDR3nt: TGTGCCAGCAGTTTGACCTCAGCTAGCGGGAGAAATGAGCAGTTCTTC
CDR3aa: CASSLTSASGRNEQFF

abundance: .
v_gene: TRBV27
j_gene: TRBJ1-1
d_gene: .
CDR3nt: TGTGCCAGCAGTTTTCGACACATTATAGGGGACACTGAAGCTTTCTTT
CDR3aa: CASSFRHIIGDTEAFF

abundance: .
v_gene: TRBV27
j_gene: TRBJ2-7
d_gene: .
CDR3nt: TGTGCCAGCAGTTTCGGGGTCCTCTACGAGCAGTACTTC
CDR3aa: CASSFGVLYEQYF

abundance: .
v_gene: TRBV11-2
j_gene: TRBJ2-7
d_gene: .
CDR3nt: TGTGCCAGCAGCTTAGGGGTGGGGCATTCCCTAGATTTCTCCTACGAGCAGTACTTC
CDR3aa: CASSLGVGHSLDFSYEQYF

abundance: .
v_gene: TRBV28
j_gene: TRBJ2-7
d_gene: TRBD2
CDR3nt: TGTGCCAGCAGTCTGACTAGCCCGGAGAAGCACGAGCAGTACTTC
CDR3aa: CASSLTSPEKHEQYF

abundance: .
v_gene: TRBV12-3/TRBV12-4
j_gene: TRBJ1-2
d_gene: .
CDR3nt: TGTGCCAGCGGAAACAGGGTTCGGGGTGGCTACACCTTC
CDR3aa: CASGNRVRGGYTF

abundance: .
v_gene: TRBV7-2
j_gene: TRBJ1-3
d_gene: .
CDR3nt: TGTGCCAGCAGCTTCCTACAGGTTACAGTTGGAAACACCATATATTTT
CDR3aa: CASSFLQVTVGNTIYF

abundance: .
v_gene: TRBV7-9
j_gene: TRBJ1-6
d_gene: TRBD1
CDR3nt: TGTGCCAGCAGCTTAGGGGGGACAGATGTATATAATTCACCCCTCCACTTT
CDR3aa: CASSLGGTDVYNSPLHF

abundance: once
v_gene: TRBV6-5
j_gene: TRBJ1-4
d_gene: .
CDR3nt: TGTGCCAGCAGTTACTCGGGGAGCAATGAAAAACTGTTTTTT
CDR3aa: CASSYSGSNEKLFF

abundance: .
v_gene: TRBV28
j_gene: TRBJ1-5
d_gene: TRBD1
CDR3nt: TGTGCCAGCAGTAGGGACAGCTACATTCAGCCCCAGCATTTT
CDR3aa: CASSRDSYIQPQHF

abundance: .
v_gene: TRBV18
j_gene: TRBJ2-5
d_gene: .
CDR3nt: TGTGCCAGCTCACCCCTAGCTGGGGAGACCCAGTACTTC
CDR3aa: CASSPLAGETQYF

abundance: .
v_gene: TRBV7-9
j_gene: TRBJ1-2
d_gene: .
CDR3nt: TGTGCCAGCAGCTTCACGGTGGACTATGGCTACACCTTC
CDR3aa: CASSFTVDYGYTF

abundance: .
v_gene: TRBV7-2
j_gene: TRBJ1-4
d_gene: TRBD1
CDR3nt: TGTGCCAGCAGCTTAGGAGGGACAGGGAGCCCCGTGTTTTTT
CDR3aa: CASSLGGTGSPVFF

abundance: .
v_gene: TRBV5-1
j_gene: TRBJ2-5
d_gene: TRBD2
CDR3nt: TGCGCCAGCAGCGCCCGACTAGCGGGAGAGAAAGAGACCCAGTACTTC
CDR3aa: CASSARLAGEKETQYF

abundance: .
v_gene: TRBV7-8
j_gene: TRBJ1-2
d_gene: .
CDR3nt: TGTGCCAGCAGCTTAGATGCAGGGGCTAGAGGCTACACCTTC
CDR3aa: CASSLDAGARGYTF

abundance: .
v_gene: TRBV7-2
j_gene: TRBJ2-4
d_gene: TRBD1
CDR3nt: TGTGCCAGCAGCGGCTACAACAGGGGGGCCAAAAACATTCAGTACTTC
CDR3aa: CASSGYNRGAKNIQYF

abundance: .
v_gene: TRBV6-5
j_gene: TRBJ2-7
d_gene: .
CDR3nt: TGTGCCAGCACGTCAGGGGGGACGGGGACCTACGAGCAGTACTTC
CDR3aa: CASTSGGTGTYEQYF

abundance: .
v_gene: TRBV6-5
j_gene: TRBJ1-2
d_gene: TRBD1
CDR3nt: TGTGCCAGCAAGAGACAGGGCTCCAACTATGGCTACACCTTC
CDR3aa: CASKRQGSNYGYTF

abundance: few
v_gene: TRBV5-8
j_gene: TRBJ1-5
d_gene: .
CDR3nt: TGTGCCAGCAGCTTATTCAGCGGAAAAAGTCAGCCCCAGCATTTT
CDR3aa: CASSLFSGKSQPQHF

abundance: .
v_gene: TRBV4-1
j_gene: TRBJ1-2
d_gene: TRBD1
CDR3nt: TGCGCCAGCAGCTGGACAGGGAGTACCTATGGCTACACCTTC
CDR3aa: CASSWTGSTYGYTF

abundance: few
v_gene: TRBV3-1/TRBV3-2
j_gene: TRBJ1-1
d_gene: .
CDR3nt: TGTGCCAGCAGCCAAGACGGTGCGGGGGCTGGAGCTTTCTTT
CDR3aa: CASSQDGAGAGAFF

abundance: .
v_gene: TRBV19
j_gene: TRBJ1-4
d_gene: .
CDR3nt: TGTGCCAGTAATCCCGGCATTGGGGGCTCTACTAATGAAAAACTGTTTTTT
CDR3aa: CASNPGIGGSTNEKLFF

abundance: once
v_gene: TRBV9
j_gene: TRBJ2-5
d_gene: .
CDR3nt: TGTGCCAGCAGCTTAGGGGGAGGGGGTTTGGAGACCCAGTACTTC
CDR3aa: CASSLGGGGLETQYF

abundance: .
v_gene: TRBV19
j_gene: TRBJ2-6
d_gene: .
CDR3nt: TGTGCCAGTAGAATTCTGGGGCATGGGGCCGGGGCCAACGTCCTGACTTTC
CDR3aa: CASRILGHGAGANVLTF

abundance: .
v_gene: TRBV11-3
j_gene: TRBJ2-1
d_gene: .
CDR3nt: TGTGCCAGCAGCCAGGACAATGAGCAGTTCTTC
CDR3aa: CASSQDNEQFF

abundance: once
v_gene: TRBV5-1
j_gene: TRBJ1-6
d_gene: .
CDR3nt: TGCGCCAGCAGCTTTCGACAACAGGGATCACCCCTCCACTTT
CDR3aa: CASSFRQQGSPLHF

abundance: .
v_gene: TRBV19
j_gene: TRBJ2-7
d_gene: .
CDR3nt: TGTGCCAGTAGTATTGGTGTAGGGAGCTACGAGCAGTACTTC
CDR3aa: CASSIGVGSYEQYF

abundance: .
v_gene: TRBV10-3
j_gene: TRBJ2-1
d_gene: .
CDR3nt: TGTGCCATCAGTGAGTTGAGCAATGAGCAGTTCTTC
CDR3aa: CAISELSNEQFF

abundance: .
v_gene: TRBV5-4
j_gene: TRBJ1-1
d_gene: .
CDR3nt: TGTGCCAGCAGCTTGACAGGGATGGGCACTGAAGCTTTCTTT
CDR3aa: CASSLTGMGTEAFF

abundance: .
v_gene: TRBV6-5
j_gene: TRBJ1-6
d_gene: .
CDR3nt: TGTGCCAGCAGTTACTCTGGGCAGCCAAATTCACCCCTCCACTTT
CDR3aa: CASSYSGQPNSPLHF

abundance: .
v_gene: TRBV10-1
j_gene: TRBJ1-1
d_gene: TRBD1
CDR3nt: TGCGCCAGCAGCCGGGGACAGTCGGCGTTCACTGAAGCTTTCTTT
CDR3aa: CASSRGQSAFTEAFF

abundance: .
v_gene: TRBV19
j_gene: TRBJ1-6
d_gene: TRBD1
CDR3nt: TGTGCCAGTAGTACATCGGGACAGGGGAATTCACCCCTCCACTTT
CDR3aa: CASSTSGQGNSPLHF

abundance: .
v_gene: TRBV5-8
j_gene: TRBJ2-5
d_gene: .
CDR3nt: TGTGCCAGCAGCTTAGGACTCACACAAGAGACCCAGTACTTC
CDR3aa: CASSLGLTQETQYF

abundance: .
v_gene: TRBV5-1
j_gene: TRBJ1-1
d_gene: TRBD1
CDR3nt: TGCGCCAGCACTAAAACAGGGGTTGACACTGAAGCTTTCTTT
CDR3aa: CASTKTGVDTEAFF

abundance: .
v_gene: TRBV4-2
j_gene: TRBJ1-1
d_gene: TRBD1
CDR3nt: TGTGCCAGCAGCTATTCCCCTACAGGGGGCGGCACTGAAGCTTTCTTT
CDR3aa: CASSYSPTGGGTEAFF

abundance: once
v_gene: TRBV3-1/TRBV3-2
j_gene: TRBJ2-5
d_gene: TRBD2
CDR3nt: TGTGCCAGCGGATGGGGGGGGCTAGCGGGAGGGCCGTCAGAGACCCAGTACTTC
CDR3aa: CASGWGGLAGGPSETQYF

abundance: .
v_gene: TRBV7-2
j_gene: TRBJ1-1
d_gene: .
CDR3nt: TGTGCCAGCAGCTTAGCGCCTGGCTGGTACACTGAAGCTTTCTTT
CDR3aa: CASSLAPGWYTEAFF

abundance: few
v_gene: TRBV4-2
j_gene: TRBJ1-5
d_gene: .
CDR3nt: TGTGCCAGCAGCCAAGTTAATGTACAGCCCCAGCATTTT
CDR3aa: CASSQVNVQPQHF

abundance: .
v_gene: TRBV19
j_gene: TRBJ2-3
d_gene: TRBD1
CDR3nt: TGTGCCAGTAACCTTAGAAAGGGGGCCAGCACAGATACGCAGTATTTT
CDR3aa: CASNLRKGASTDTQYF

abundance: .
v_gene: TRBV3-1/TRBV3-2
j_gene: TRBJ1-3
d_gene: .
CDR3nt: TGTGCCAGCAGCCAAGCGACAACAGCTTCTGGAAACACCATATATTTT
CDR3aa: CASSQATTASGNTIYF

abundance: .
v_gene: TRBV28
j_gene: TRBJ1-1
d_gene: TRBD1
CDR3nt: TGTGCCAGCAGTATGTCCGGGACAGGGGGTATGAACACTGAAGCTTTCTTT
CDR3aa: CASSMSGTGGMNTEAFF

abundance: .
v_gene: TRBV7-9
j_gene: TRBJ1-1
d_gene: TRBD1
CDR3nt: TGTGCCAGCAGCGCTGGACAGGATAACACTGAAGCTTTCTTT
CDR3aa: CASSAGQDNTEAFF

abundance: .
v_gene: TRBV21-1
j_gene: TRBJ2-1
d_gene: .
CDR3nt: TGTGCCAGCAGCAAAACCGGAGGAAGGGGGGACTACCAACAAGCCGTTTCCTCCTACAATGAGCAGTTCTTC
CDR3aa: CASSKTGGRGDYQQAVSSYNEQFF

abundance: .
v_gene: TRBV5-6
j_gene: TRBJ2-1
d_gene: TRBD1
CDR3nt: TGTGCCAGCAGCTTTAGACCATATTCCGGGACAGTCTACAATGAGCAGTTCTTC
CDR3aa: CASSFRPYSGTVYNEQFF

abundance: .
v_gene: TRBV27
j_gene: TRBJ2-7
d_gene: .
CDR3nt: TGTGCCAGCAGTTTATCGAGACAGAGCTCCTACGAGCAGTACTTC
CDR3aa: CASSLSRQSSYEQYF

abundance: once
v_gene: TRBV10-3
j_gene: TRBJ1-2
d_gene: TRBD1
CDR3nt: TGTGCCATCAGCGCTCCCAAGGGACAGAGCCCTCAGAAAGGCTACACCTTC
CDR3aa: CAISAPKGQSPQKGYTF

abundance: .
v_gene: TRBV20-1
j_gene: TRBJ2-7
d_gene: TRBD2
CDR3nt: TGCAGTGCTAGTAATCGGGGGGGGTTCGACGAGCAGTACTTC
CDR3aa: CSASNRGGFDEQYF

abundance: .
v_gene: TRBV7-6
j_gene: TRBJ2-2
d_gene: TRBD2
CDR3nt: TGTGCCAGCAAGCTTAACGGGAGGAGGACCGGGGAGCTGTTTTTT
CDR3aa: CASKLNGRRTGELFF

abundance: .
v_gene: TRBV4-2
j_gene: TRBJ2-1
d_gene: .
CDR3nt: TGTGCCAGCAGCCAAGGCGGAAGGTTCGATGAGCAGTTCTTC
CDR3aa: CASSQGGRFDEQFF

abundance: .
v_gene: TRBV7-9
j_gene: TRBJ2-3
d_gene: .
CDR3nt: TGTGCCAGCAGCACGATACATGGGCAGCACACAGATACGCAGTATTTT
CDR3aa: CASSTIHGQHTDTQYF

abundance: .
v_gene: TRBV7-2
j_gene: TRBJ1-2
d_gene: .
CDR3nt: TGTGCCAGCAGCTTAGCCTCAGGGTTGGGAGGCTACACCTTC
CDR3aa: CASSLASGLGGYTF

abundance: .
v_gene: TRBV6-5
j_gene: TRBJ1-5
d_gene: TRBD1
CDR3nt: TGTGCCAGCGCGGGACAGGGTCATCAGCCCCAGCATTTT
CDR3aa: CASAGQGHQPQHF